Reported below is one TCR beta chain. The data were obtained in a study of blood T cells in healthy people across ages. V was shortened by 0 bases and J by 4 bases, with 9 bases between the two germline ends. CDR1 and CDR2 from the germline V gene are MNHEY and SVGEGT. There are 15 residues in the CDR3. Then a second PCR, running roughly 7 to 11 cycles, was carried out with a sample-barcoded 5' primer and a J-beta primer mix. One entry per CDR3 protein, called by TCRdb with MiXCR from the 5' RACE reads. The sample carries hundreds of thousands of distinct CDR3 sequences, approximately 21% recorded once.

Sequences were obtained from blood. The origin of this receptor is a man between 70 and 80 years old in good health. V and J are TRBV6-2 or TRBV6-3 and TRBJ1-4; D is possibly TRBD1 (5 bases). The chain's CDR3 is CASSYSEGINEKLFF. As DNA, the CDR3 is TGTGCCAGCAGTTACTCCGAGGGGATTAATGAAAAACTGTTTTTT.